The TCR beta chain described here comes from a study of graft-versus-host responses after intestinal transplantation. A remark on this clone: Its antigen is currently unknown.

V lost 1 base to trimming and J lost 0 bases, with 14 bases between them. This CDR3 spans 17 amino acids. CDR1 and CDR2 (germline): SGHDT, YYEEEE. General study results and limits: Maximum circulating GvH clone levels tracked with early post-transplant HvG decreases.

Clones were read by immunoSEQ multiplex PCR, and TCRdb kept only the in-frame ones, dropping some. Here the sample spans fewer than 110,000 clones, about 87% being singletons. Sequencing was performed on unstimulated CD4+ T cells sorted from spleen or lymph node cells, taken before transplant. The chain carries TRBV5-6 and TRBJ2-1; unclear D gene. The TCR originated in a human donor who was the organ donor for an intestinal transplant. The CDR3 DNA sequence: TGTGCCAGCAGCTTGTATTTGAAAAGCAGCTCCTACAATGAGCAGTTCTTC. This sequence encodes CASSLYLKSSSYNEQFF. The complete variable domain, with remaining parts taken from reference TRBV5-6 and TRBJ2-1, reads DAGVTQSPTHLIKTRGQQVTLRCSPKSGHDTVSWYQQALGQGPQFIFQYYEEEERQRGNFPDRFSGHQFPNYSSELNVNALLLGDSALYLCASSLYLKSSSYNEQFFGPGTRLTVL.